Listed below are T cell receptor beta chains from one sample, sequenced in a study of T-cell memory formation after mild COVID-19. Each CDR3 protein gets one entry after TCRdb re-called the 5' RACE reads with MiXCR. This sample has a few hundred thousand distinct CDR3 sequences, with approximately 22% found just once. Sequences were obtained from PBMCs or a T cell subset sorted from them (not recorded which). These receptors originate from a young man who had mild COVID-19 (a few samples of this study predate the infection). Cell type and time point are not known. The CDR3 runs from the conserved cysteine through the conserved F or W. A D gene is named only where the DNA matches it firmly. For some rows the clone size is stated as once, few or many, or as a class when expanded; others skip it.

-	few	TRBV7-6	TRBJ2-5	CASSPSGGVGETQYF	TGTGCCAGCAGCCCATCTGGCGGGGTCGGAGAGACCCAGTACTTC
TRBD1	-	TRBV20-1	TRBJ2-7	CSASRDRVYEQYF	TGCAGTGCTAGTCGGGACAGGGTCTACGAGCAGTACTTC
TRBD2	-	TRBV20-1	TRBJ2-1	CSAAGLAGTRPQFF	TGCAGTGCCGCCGGACTAGCGGGGACTAGGCCTCAGTTCTTC
TRBD2	few	TRBV5-1	TRBJ2-3	CASSLRGRATDTQYF	TGCGCCAGCAGCTTGCGGGGGAGGGCCACAGATACGCAGTATTTT
TRBD2	-	TRBV6-6	TRBJ2-1	CASSFGLAGDNNEQFF	TGTGCCAGCAGCTTCGGACTAGCGGGGGACAACAATGAGCAGTTCTTC
-	few	TRBV18	TRBJ1-1	CASSPPASVNTEAFF	TGTGCCAGCTCACCACCGGCCAGCGTGAACACTGAAGCTTTCTTT
TRBD2	-	TRBV27	TRBJ2-3	CASSPGLAGTTGAQYF	TGTGCCAGCAGTCCGGGACTAGCGGGGACAACGGGGGCACAGTATTTT
-	few	TRBV4-3	TRBJ1-3	CASSRSTDSGNTIYF	TGCGCCAGCAGCCGATCCACAGACTCTGGAAACACCATATATTTT
TRBD2	-	TRBV6-2/TRBV6-3	TRBJ2-1	CASTWTSGSYNEQFF	TGTGCCAGCACCTGGACTAGCGGCTCCTACAATGAGCAGTTCTTC
TRBD1	many	TRBV20-1	TRBJ1-1	CSARDRQGFPEAFF	TGCAGTGCTAGAGATCGACAGGGTTTCCCTGAAGCTTTCTTT
TRBD1	-	TRBV28	TRBJ2-6	CASSWNRGQGIGANVLTF	TGTGCCAGCAGTTGGAACAGGGGACAGGGGATTGGGGCCAACGTCCTGACTTTC
-	-	TRBV4-3	TRBJ2-5	CASSRIGGRGSEETQYF	TGCGCCAGCAGCCGGATAGGGGGACGGGGCTCGGAAGAGACCCAGTACTTC
-	-	TRBV7-9	TRBJ1-1	CASSVTQNTEAFF	TGTGCCAGCAGCGTTACACAGAACACTGAAGCTTTCTTT
TRBD1	-	TRBV4-3	TRBJ1-1	CASSHQTGGMTEAFF	TGCGCCAGCAGCCATCAGACAGGGGGCATGACTGAAGCTTTCTTT
-	few	TRBV23-1	TRBJ2-5	CASKPGNETQYF	TGCGCCAGCAAACCGGGGAATGAGACCCAGTACTTC
-	-	TRBV3-1	TRBJ1-1	CASSLRDGTNTEAFF	TGTGCCAGCAGCCTACGGGACGGAACGAACACTGAAGCTTTCTTT
-	-	TRBV5-1	TRBJ1-1	CASSSGTLPYTEAFF	TGCGCCAGCAGCTCAGGGACTTTACCCTACACTGAAGCTTTCTTT
TRBD1	-	TRBV5-6	TRBJ1-1	CASTSGGTEAFF	TGTGCCAGCACCTCAGGGGGCACTGAAGCTTTCTTT
TRBD1	-	TRBV4-2	TRBJ1-2	CASSQEEQGAYYGYTF	TGTGCCAGCAGCCAAGAGGAACAGGGGGCCTACTATGGCTACACCTTC
TRBD2	few	TRBV4-1	TRBJ2-1	CASSHQTSGEGDEQFF	TGCGCCAGCAGCCACCAGACTAGCGGGGAGGGGGATGAGCAGTTCTTC
-	-	TRBV6-5	TRBJ1-2	CASRRNKPYGYTF	TGTGCCAGCAGACGGAACAAACCCTATGGCTACACCTTC
TRBD1	many	TRBV10-3	TRBJ1-5	CAISESGDRVNQPQHF	TGTGCCATCAGTGAGTCCGGAGACAGGGTAAATCAGCCCCAGCATTTT
-	few	TRBV7-9	TRBJ2-1	CASSPQGRGQFF	TGTGCCAGCAGCCCACAGGGGAGGGGGCAGTTCTTC
TRBD1	-	TRBV29-1	TRBJ2-7	CSVGKQGANEQYF	TGCAGCGTTGGGAAACAGGGGGCTAACGAGCAGTACTTC
TRBD2	-	TRBV20-1	TRBJ2-3	CSGIAGGIDTQYF	TGCAGTGGCATAGCGGGGGGCATAGATACGCAGTATTTT
TRBD1	many	TRBV10-3	TRBJ1-2	CAISVGQDYGYTF	TGTGCCATCAGTGTCGGACAGGACTATGGCTACACCTTC
-	-	TRBV30	TRBJ2-7	CAWSPGGAPYEQYF	TGTGCCTGGAGTCCCGGTGGGGCACCCTACGAGCAGTACTTC